This T cell receptor beta chain originates from a study of blood T cell repertoires in COVID-19. Germline CDR1 SGDLS, CDR2 YYNGEE. The CDR3 covers 15 residues. V was clipped by 3 bases and J by 2 bases, with 11 bases between them. Study processing details: Counts of nucleated cells, estimated from reference gene primer amplification, were obtained. Assay: immunoSEQ multiplex PCR; the TCRdb copy retains only in-frame clones and omits some. The DNA gave D and trimming, while V, J and clone size come from that table. This table has 100,000 to 150,000 clones, 86% appearing once. Sequencing was done on a sample of peripheral blood. The V gene is TRBV9, the J gene TRBJ2-2; TRBD2 might be the D (6 bases). This receptor was taken from a human donor in a cohort sampled during active COVID-19. CDR3 sequence reads: CASSAPGTNTGELFF. For the CDR3, the DNA is TGTGCCAGCAGCGCACCCGGGACTAACACCGGGGAGCTGTTTTTT.